The entry that follows covers one T cell receptor beta chain sequence. These data originate in a study of cytomegalovirus exposure and HLA in healthy donors. The germline V gene encodes CDR1 MGHRA and CDR2 YSYEKL. J lost 3 bases, V lost 1 base, and 11 bases had no gene match. CDR3 length: 19 amino acids. The protocol was immunoSEQ multiplex PCR, while the TCRdb copy is restricted to in-frame clones and leaves out a portion. The sample holds more than 250,000 clones; around 90% are singletons and the top ten take about 1%. This sequence originates from a woman aged 25 to 39 in good health and CMV-seropositive. The chain combines TRBV4-1 with TRBJ2-1; 11 bases are shared with TRBD2. The sample comprised PBMCs. CDR3 sequence reads: CASSQVGSGRVTFYNEQFF. The CDR3 DNA reads as TGCGCCAGCAGCCAAGTAGGTAGCGGGAGGGTTACATTCTACAATGAGCAGTTCTTC.